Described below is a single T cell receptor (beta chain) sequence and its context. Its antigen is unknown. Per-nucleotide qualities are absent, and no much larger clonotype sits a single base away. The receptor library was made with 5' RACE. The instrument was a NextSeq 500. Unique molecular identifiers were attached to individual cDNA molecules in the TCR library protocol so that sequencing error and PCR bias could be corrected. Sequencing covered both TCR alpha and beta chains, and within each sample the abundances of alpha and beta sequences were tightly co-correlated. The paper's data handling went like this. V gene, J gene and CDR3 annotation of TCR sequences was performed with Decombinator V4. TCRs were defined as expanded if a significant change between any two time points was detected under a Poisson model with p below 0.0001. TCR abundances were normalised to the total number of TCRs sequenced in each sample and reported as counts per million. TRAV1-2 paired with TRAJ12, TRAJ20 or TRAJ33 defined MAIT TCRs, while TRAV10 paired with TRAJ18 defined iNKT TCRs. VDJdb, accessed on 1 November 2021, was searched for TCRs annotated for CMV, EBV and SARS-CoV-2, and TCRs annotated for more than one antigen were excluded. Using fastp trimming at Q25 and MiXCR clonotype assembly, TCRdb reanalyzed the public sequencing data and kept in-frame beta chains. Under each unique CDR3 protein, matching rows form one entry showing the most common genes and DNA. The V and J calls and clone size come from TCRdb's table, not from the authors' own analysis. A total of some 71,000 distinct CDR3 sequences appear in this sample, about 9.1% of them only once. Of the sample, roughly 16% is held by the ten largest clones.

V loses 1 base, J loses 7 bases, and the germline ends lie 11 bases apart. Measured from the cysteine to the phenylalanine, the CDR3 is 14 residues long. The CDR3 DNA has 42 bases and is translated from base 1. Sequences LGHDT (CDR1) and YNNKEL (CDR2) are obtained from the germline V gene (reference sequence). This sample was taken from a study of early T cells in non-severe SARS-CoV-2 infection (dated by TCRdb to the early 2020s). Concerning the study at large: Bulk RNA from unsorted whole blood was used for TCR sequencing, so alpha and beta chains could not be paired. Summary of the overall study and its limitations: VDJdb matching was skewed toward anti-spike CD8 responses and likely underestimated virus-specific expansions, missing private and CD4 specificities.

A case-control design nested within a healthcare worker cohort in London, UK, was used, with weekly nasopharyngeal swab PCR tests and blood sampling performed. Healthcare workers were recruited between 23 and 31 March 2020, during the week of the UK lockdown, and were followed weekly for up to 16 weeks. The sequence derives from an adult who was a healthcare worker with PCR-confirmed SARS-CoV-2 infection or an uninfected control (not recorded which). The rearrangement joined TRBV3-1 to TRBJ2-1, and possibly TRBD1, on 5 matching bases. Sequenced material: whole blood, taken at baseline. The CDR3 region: CASSQGPGRNEQFF. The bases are TGTGCCAGCAGCCAAGGTCCAGGGCGGAATGAGCAGTTCTTC.